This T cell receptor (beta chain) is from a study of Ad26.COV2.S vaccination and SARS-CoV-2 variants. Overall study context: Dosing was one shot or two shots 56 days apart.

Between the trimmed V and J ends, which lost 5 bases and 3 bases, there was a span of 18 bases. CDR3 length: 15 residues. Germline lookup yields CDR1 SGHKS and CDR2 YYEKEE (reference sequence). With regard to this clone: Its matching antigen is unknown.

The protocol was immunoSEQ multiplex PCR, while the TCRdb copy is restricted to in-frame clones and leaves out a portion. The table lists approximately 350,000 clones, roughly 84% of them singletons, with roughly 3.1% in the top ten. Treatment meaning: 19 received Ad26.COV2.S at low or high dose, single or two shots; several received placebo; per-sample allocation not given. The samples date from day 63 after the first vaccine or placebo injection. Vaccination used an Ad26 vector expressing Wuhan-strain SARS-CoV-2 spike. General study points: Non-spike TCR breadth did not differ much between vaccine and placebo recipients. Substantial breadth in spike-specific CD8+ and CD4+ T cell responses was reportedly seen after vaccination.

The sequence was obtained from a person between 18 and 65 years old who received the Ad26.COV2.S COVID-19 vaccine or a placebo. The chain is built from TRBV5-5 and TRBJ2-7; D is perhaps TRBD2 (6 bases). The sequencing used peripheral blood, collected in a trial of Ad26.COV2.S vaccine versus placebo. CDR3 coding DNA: TGTGCCAGCAGTGGTGGGGTCGGGAGCCACTACGAGCAGTACTTC. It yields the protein CASSGGVGSHYEQYF.